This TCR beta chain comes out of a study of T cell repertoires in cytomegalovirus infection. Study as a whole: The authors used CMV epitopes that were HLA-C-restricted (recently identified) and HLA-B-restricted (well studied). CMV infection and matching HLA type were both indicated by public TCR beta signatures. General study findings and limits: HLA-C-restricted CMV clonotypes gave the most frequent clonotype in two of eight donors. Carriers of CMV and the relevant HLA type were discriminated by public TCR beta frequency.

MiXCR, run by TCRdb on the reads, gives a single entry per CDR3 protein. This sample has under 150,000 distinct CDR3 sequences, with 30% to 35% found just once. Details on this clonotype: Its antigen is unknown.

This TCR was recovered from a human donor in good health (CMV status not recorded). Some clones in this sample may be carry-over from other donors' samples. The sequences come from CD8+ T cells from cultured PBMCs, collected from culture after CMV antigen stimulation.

This CDR3 is CASSTEVGTGGSYEQYF. Written as DNA, the CDR3 is TGTGCCAGCAGCACGGAGGTCGGGACAGGGGGTTCCTACGAGCAGTACTTC. This chain connects TRBV7-8 to TRBJ2-7; 11 nucleotides match TRBD1. V shed 5 bases and J 1 base; nucleotides not matched to a gene: 10. From germline, CDR1 is SGHVS and CDR2 FQNEAQ. This CDR3 is built from 17 residues.